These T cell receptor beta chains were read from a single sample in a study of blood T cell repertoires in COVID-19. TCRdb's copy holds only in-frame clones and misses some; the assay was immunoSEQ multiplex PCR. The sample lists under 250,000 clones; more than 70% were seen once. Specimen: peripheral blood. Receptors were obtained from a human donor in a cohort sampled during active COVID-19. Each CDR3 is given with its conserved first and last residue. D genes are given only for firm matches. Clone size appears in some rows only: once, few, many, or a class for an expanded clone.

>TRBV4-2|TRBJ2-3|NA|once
TGTGCCAGCAGCCAAGAGTCGCAGGTTGAAAGGGGTGCGCAGTATTTT
CASSQESQVERGAQYF
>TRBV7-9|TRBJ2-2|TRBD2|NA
TGTGCCAGCAGCCATACTAGCGGTCCAATCACCGGGGAGCTGTTTTTT
CASSHTSGPITGELFF
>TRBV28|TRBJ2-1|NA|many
TGTGCCAGCAGTGTATACAATGAGCAGTTCTTC
CASSVYNEQFF
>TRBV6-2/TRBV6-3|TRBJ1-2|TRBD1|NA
TGTGCCAGCAGTACAGGGGGCTATGGCTACACCTTC
CASSTGGYGYTF
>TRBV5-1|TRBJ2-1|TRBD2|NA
TGCGCCAGCAGCTTGGAAGCGGGAGGTCCCTCGGATGAGCAGTTCTTC
CASSLEAGGPSDEQFF
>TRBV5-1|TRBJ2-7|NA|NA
TGCGCCAGCAGCTTGGGGCCGGCGGGTGCCTACGAGCAGTACTTC
CASSLGPAGAYEQYF
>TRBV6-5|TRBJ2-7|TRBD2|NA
TGTGCCAGCAGTTACTCTAGCGGGAGCTCCTACGAGCAGTACTTC
CASSYSSGSSYEQYF
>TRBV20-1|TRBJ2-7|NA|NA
TGCAGTGCTAGAGATAACTACGAGCAGTACTTC
CSARDNYEQYF
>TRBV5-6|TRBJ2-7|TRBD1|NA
TGTGCCAGCAGCTTCCCGACAGGGATCTCCTACGAGCAGTACTTC
CASSFPTGISYEQYF
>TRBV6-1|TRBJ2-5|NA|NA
TGTGCCAGCAGTGAAGTGGCGGGGCTTAGGGAGACCCAGTACTTC
CASSEVAGLRETQYF
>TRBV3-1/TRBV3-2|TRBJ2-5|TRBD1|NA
TGTGCCAGCAGCGTATCCGGGACAGGGACGGAGACCCAGTACTTC
CASSVSGTGTETQYF
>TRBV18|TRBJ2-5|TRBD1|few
TGTGCCAGCTCATCTAGTTGGGACAGCCAAGAGACCCAGTACTTC
CASSSSWDSQETQYF
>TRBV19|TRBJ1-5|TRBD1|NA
TGTGCCAGTAACCGACAGGGGCAGCCCCAGCATTTT
CASNRQGQPQHF
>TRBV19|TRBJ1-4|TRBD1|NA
TGTGCCAGTACGCAGGGGGCGATTGGTGAAAAACTGTTTTTT
CASTQGAIGEKLFF
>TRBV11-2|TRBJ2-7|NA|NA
TGTGCCAGCAGTCGACAGCCCAGCTCCTACGAGCAGTACTTC
CASSRQPSSYEQYF
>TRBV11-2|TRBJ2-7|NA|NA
TGTGCCAGCGGACAGTTCTACGAGCAGTACTTC
CASGQFYEQYF
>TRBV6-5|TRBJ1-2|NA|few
TGTGCCAGCAGCCCCGGCAGGTTAGGCTACACCTTC
CASSPGRLGYTF
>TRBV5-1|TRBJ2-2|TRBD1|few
TGCGCCAGCAGCCCCGGGGCAGGGGGTCTCGCGAACACCGGGGAGCTGTTTTTT
CASSPGAGGLANTGELFF
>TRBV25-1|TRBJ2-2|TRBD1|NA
TGTGCCAGCAGTGAAACGACAGGGGGAACCGGGGAGCTGTTTTTT
CASSETTGGTGELFF
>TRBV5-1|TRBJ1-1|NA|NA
TGCGCCAGCAGCTTGGCCTGGGGCGGCACTGAAGCTTTCTTT
CASSLAWGGTEAFF
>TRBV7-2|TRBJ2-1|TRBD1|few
TGTGCCAGCAGCCCGCGGGACAGGACAAACAATGAGCAGTTCTTC
CASSPRDRTNNEQFF
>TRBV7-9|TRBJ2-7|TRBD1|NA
TGTGCCAGCAGCTCCAATACGGGACAGCCCTACGAGCAGTACTTC
CASSSNTGQPYEQYF
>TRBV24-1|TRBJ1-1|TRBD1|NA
TGTGCCACCAGTGGGGTACCGGGACAGGGGGCGGAAGCTTTCTTT
CATSGVPGQGAEAFF
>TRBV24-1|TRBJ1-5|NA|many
TGTGCCACCTCACAGGGAGGGCAGCCCCAGCATTTT
CATSQGGQPQHF
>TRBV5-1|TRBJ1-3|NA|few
TGCGCCAGCAGCTTGGGGGACACTGGAAACACCATATATTTT
CASSLGDTGNTIYF
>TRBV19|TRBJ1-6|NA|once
TGTGCCAGTAGTAACAGGGCCGGACTTAATTCACCCCTCCACTTT
CASSNRAGLNSPLHF
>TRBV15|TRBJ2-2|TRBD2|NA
TGTGCCACCCGAAAGGGGGCGGTAGCGGGAGATACCGGGGAGCTGTTTTTT
CATRKGAVAGDTGELFF
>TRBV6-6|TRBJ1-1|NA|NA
TGTGCCAGCAGGGACGACAGGAACACTGAAGCTTTCTTT
CASRDDRNTEAFF
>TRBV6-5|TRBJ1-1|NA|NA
TGTGCCAGCAGTACCACAGGGCGGACTGAAGCTTTCTTT
CASSTTGRTEAFF
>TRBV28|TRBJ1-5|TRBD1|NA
TGTGCCAGCAATACAGGGGCCGCTCGGCCCCAGCATTTT
CASNTGAARPQHF
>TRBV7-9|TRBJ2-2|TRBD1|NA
TGTGCCAGCAGCTTAGGCAAGGGGGCTTACACCGGGGAGCTGTTTTTT
CASSLGKGAYTGELFF
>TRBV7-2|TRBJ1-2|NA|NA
TGTGCCAGCAGACCTCCCGGGGGTGACTATGGCTACACCTTC
CASRPPGGDYGYTF
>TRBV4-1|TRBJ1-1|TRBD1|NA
TGCGCCAGCAGCCAAGATCAAGGGGGACAGCGAAACACTGAAGCTTTCTTT
CASSQDQGGQRNTEAFF
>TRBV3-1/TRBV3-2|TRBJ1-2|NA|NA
TGTGCCAGCAGCCCCGCCCCGGGGGCTAACTATGGCTACACCTTC
CASSPAPGANYGYTF
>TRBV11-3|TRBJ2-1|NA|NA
TGTGCCAGCAGCTTTCAGGGGCCTAATGGTGGGCAGTTCTTC
CASSFQGPNGGQFF
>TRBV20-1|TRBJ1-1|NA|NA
TGCAGTGCTCGGGGGAACACTGAAGCTTTCTTT
CSARGNTEAFF
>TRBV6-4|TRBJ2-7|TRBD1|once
TGTGCCAGCAGCGATACAGGGGGCTCCTACGAGCAGTACTTC
CASSDTGGSYEQYF
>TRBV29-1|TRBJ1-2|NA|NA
TGCAGCGGAGGCGAGACAGGCTCCTCCAGCTTGGGTGGCTACACCTTC
CSGGETGSSSLGGYTF
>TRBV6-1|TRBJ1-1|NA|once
TGTGCCAGCAGTGAATATTCGTGGAACACTGAAGCTTTCTTT
CASSEYSWNTEAFF
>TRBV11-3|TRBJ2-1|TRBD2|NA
TGTGCCAGCAGCCTGAGGACTAGCGGCCCCAATGAGCAGTTCTTC
CASSLRTSGPNEQFF
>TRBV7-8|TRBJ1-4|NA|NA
TGTGCCAGCAGCTTGACAGTATTTAATGAAAAACTGTTTTTT
CASSLTVFNEKLFF
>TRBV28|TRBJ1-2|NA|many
TGTGCCAGCAGTTTAACGGACACCTACACCTTC
CASSLTDTYTF
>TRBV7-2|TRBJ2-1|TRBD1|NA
TGTGCCAGCAGCATCCCTCCAGGGGGCTTAGATGAGCAGTTCTTC
CASSIPPGGLDEQFF
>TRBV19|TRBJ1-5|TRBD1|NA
TGTGCCAGTAGTATTGGACAGGGCCGGGAGCCCCAGCATTTT
CASSIGQGREPQHF
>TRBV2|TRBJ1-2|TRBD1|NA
TGTGCCAGCAAGGTCCTTCGACAGGGAGATGGCTACACCTTC
CASKVLRQGDGYTF
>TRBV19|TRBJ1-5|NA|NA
TGTGCCAGTAGCTTTCGCAATCAGCCCCAGCATTTT
CASSFRNQPQHF
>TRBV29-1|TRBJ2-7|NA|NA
TGCAGCGTTGAGGCGGGTATCGACGAGCAGTACTTC
CSVEAGIDEQYF
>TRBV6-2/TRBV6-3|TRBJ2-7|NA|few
TGTGCCAGCAGCTCACTCTCACGGTCACCCTACGAGCAGTACTTC
CASSSLSRSPYEQYF
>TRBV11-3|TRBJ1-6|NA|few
TGTGCCAGCAGCCGCGACAGTAACTATAATTCACCCCTCCACTTT
CASSRDSNYNSPLHF
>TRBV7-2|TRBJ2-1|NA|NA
TGTGCCAGCAGCTCATCAGGTCAGGTTCAGTTCTTC
CASSSSGQVQFF
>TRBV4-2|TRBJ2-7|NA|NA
TGTGCCAGCAGCCAAGAGGGGCGGGGCTCTCTAAACGAGCAGTACTTC
CASSQEGRGSLNEQYF
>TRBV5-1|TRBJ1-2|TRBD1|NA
TGCGCCAGCAGCTCGCAGGGGGCCTACTATGGCTACACCTTC
CASSSQGAYYGYTF
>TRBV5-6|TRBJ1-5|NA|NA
TGTGCCAGCACCTTGGGCCCTACGGTTGATCAGCCCCAGCATTTT
CASTLGPTVDQPQHF